These 30 T cell receptor beta chains originate from one sample sequenced in a study of T cells after yellow fever vaccination. TCRdb independently ran MiXCR on the 5' RACE reads; one entry per CDR3 protein. The table lists 340,000 or so distinct CDR3 sequences, 9.5% to 15% of them singletons, with approximately 3.3% in the top ten. This specimen was CD4+ T cells sorted from PBMCs, taken 15 days after the yellow fever booster vaccination. Every receptor here comes from a man aged 18 to 30 who received the YFV17D yellow fever vaccine.

The CDR3 loop is CSASLGAPTDTQYF. DNA of the CDR3: TGCAGTGCTAGTTTGGGAGCTCCCACAGATACGCAGTATTTT. The rearrangement uses TRBV20-1 and TRBJ2-3; tentative D call: TRBD2 (5 bases). Trimming shortened V by 3 bases and J by 2 bases, and 12 bases separated the two germline ends. The CDR3 contains 14 residues. Germline V CDR1 and CDR2: DFQATT, SNEGSKA (reference sequence).

The chain has TRBV6-5 and TRBJ2-7, with D possibly TRBD1 on 5 matching bases. CDR3 length equals 15 residues. Germline-derived CDR1 and CDR2 are MNHEY and SVGAGI. Trimming cost V 5 bases and J 5 bases, with 19 bases left between them. DNA of the CDR3: TGTGCCAGCAGTCTGGACGGGCCAGGGTTCAACGAGCAGTACGTC. This translates into CASSLDGPGFNEQYV.

The chain combines TRBV30 with TRBJ1-2, with a possible D match to TRBD1 (5 bases). V dropped 0 bases and J dropped 12 bases, with 11 bases sitting between them. CDR1 GTSNPN and CDR2 SVGIG come from the germline V gene (reference sequence). This CDR3 has 11 residues. CDR3 amino acids: CAWSVAGSHTF. CDR3 DNA: TGTGCCTGGAGTGTAGCAGGGTCCCACACCTTC. The full variable domain, completed using reference TRBV30 and TRBJ1-2, is SQTIHQWPATLVQPVGSPLSLECTVEGTSNPNLYWYRQAAGRGLQLLFYSVGIGQISSEVPQNLSASRPQDRQFILSSKKLLLSDSGFYLCAWSVAGSHTFGSGTRLTVV.

The chain carries TRBV5-1 and TRBJ1-2; no definite D call. Germline lookup yields CDR1 SGHRS and CDR2 YFSETQ. CDR3 size: 15 residues. V was clipped by 4 bases and J by 0 bases, with 13 bases between them. The CDR3 spells CASSQDGRANYGYTF. DNA of the CDR3: TGCGCCAGCAGCCAGGACGGGCGAGCTAACTATGGCTACACCTTC.

The V call is TRBV28, the J call TRBJ1-5; tentatively, D is TRBD1 (6 bases). Germline CDR1 is MDHEN and CDR2 is SYDVKM. The CDR3 runs to 15 residues. V lost 8 bases to trimming and J lost 5 bases, with 19 bases between them. CDR3 bases: TGTGCCAGCGGGGGACAAGGGGGGATGGATCAGCCCCAGCATTTT. It encodes CASGGQGGMDQPQHF.

The table lists this clonotype with a few counts. This chain joins TRBV27 and TRBJ2-5; TRBD1 aligns across 7 bases. J gave up 10 bases and V 6 bases, and 17 bases lay outside the gene matches. This CDR3 contains 15 residues. The germline CDR1 and CDR2 sequences are MNHEY and SMNVEV (reference sequence). Here the CDR3 reads CASSYKPGTVRRQYF. The CDR3 region has the DNA TGTGCCAGCAGCTATAAGCCCGGGACAGTAAGACGCCAGTACTTC.

This clonotype was counted between two and nine times. V gene TRBV20-1 combines with J gene TRBJ2-2; D gene unclear. The germline gives CDR1 DFQATT, CDR2 SNEGSKA (reference sequence). The V end was cut by 0 bases, the J end by 6 bases, with 11 bases between. There are 14 residues in the CDR3. CDR3 loop: CSARDPLGPGELFF. The CDR3 coding sequence is TGCAGTGCTAGAGATCCTCTAGGGCCCGGGGAGCTGTTTTTT.

The sample holds a few counts of this clonotype. The chain uses TRBV7-2 and TRBJ2-5, with a weak D call TRBD2 (6 bases). Deletions cut 0 bases from V and 2 bases from J, with 16 bases between. CDR3 length: 17 residues. Germline V lookup: CDR1 SGHTA, CDR2 FQGNSA. Written as DNA, the CDR3 is TGTGCCAGCAGCTTAGCGCGGGCTAGCGCTGGGCAAGAGACCCAGTACTTC. This codes for CASSLARASAGQETQYF.

The chain joins TRBV6-2 or TRBV6-3 to TRBJ2-1; D remains ambiguous. The CDR3 sequence is 17 residues long. Trimming stripped 2 bases from V and 5 bases from J, with 19 bases between. Germline V gene lookup returns CDR1 MNHEY and CDR2 SVGEGT. The CDR3 region is CASSYQFGQRIDNEQFF. CDR3 nucleotides: TGTGCCAGCAGTTACCAGTTCGGGCAACGGATCGACAATGAGCAGTTCTTC.

This clonotype was found many times. J is TRBJ1-1 and V is TRBV5-1; 8 bases agree with TRBD1. Germline V gene sequence: CDR1 SGHRS, CDR2 YFSETQ. CDR3 length equals 16 residues. V lost 3 bases, J lost 4 bases, and 11 bases stayed unmatched. This chain's CDR3 is CASSSGQGQASTEAFF. In DNA, the CDR3 is TGCGCCAGCAGCTCCGGACAGGGACAGGCGAGCACTGAAGCTTTCTTT.

This clonotype has a handful of counts. J is TRBJ1-6 and V is TRBV7-8, with D possibly matching TRBD1 (6 bases). CDR1 and CDR2 from the germline V gene are SGHVS and FQNEAQ. With 1 base removed from V and 1 base from J, the gap between germline ends came to 11 bases. The CDR3 is 17 amino acids. DNA of the CDR3: TGTGCCAGCAGCTTAGTGGGAGGGGGGTCCTATAATTCACCCCTCCACTTT. Amino acids: CASSLVGGGSYNSPLHF.

The chain carries TRBV7-2 and TRBJ2-5; the D is unclear. This CDR3 comprises 13 residues. Germline-derived CDR1 and CDR2 are SGHTA and FQGNSA. V shed 1 base and J shed 9 bases, with 12 bases lying between them. The CDR3 protein is CASSLERRRPQYF. The DNA of the CDR3 is TGTGCCAGCAGCTTAGAGAGACGTCGGCCCCAGTACTTC.

Ten or more counts support this clonotype. The chain has TRBV4-2 and TRBJ1-6; D call uncertain. Germline CDR1 reads LGHNA; CDR2 reads YNFKEQ. Trimming cost V 4 bases and J 5 bases, with 9 bases left between them. The CDR3 has 14 amino acids. CDR3 amino acids: CASSPGRDNSPLHF. Here the CDR3 DNA reads TGTGCCAGCAGCCCCGGACGGGATAATTCACCCCTCCACTTT.

This clonotype was counted between two and nine times. The chain carries TRBV20-1 and TRBJ2-1; 9 bases are shared with TRBD1. Germline assignment: CDR1 DFQATT and CDR2 SNEGSKA (reference sequence). This CDR3 is 15 amino acids long. CDR3 nucleotides: TGCAGCGTCCTTCCCGGGACAGGGAAGGACAATGAGCAGTTCTTC. This codes for CSVLPGTGKDNEQFF.

The V call is TRBV5-1, the J call TRBJ2-7, with D perhaps assigned TRBD1 or TRBD2 (5 bases each). V was clipped by 0 bases and J by 1 base, with 8 bases between them. CDR3 length: 14 amino acids. Germline values: CDR1 SGHRS, CDR2 YFSETQ. CDR3 coding DNA: TGCGCCAGCAGCTTGGGGGACGTTTCCTACGAGCAGTACTTC. Its translation is CASSLGDVSYEQYF.

This clonotype appeared a few times. The V call is TRBV18, the J call TRBJ2-3; TRBD1 aligns across 11 bases. CDR3 length equals 15 residues. Looked up from germline, CDR1 is KGHSH and CDR2 is LQKENI. Trimming removed 7 bases from V and 3 bases from J; junction bases left unmatched: 6. The CDR3: CASLWTGGGTDTQYF. The CDR3 region has the DNA TGTGCCAGCTTGTGGACAGGGGGCGGAACAGATACGCAGTATTTT.

At least ten counts were recorded for this clonotype. The chain uses TRBV20-1 and TRBJ1-1; TRBD1 matches at 9 bases. This CDR3 has 13 residues. CDR1 is DFQATT and CDR2 is SNEGSKA in the germline V gene (reference sequence). The trim removed 5 bases at V and 9 bases at J, leaving 10 bases unmatched. CDR3 region: CSAPIPGQGQAFF. The CDR3 region has the DNA TGCAGTGCTCCAATTCCGGGACAGGGACAAGCTTTCTTT.

The CDR3 DNA is TGTGCCAGCAGCTTATTTGCAGGGGCCGATCAGCCCCAGCATTTT. It is translated as CASSLFAGADQPQHF. The rearrangement joins TRBV7-9 to TRBJ1-5; D may be TRBD1 (6 bases). This CDR3 is built from 15 residues. Trimming took 2 bases from V and 5 from J, leaving 13 bases between them. The germline CDR1 and CDR2 sequences are SEHNR and FQNEAQ (reference sequence).

This clonotype has a handful of counts. V usage is TRBV6-5 and J usage is TRBJ1-1; no firm D call. Trimming left V 6 bases short and J 7 bases short, with 12 bases between. Germline lookup yields CDR1 MNHEY and CDR2 SVGAGI. The CDR3 has 12 residues. CDR3 nucleotides: TGTGCCAGCAGAGTGCCGGGCGGTGAAGCTTTCTTT. Translated, it gives CASRVPGGEAFF.

This clonotype occurred many times. V gene TRBV12-3 or TRBV12-4 combines with J gene TRBJ1-4; maybe TRBD1 (5 bases). Trimming removed 5 bases at V and 6 bases at J, with 16 bases between. This CDR3 contains 15 residues. The CDR3 DNA is TGTGCCAGCAGTCTCCGGGGCTTCGGGGATGAAAAACTGTTTTTT. It encodes CASSLRGFGDEKLFF.

A few counts support this clonotype. The chain recombines TRBV16 with TRBJ1-2; possible D gene TRBD1, 5 bases. Germline assignment: CDR1 KGHSY and CDR2 FQNENV. The CDR3 loop spans 14 amino acids. Trimming removed 4 bases from V and 4 bases from J, with 13 bases in between. CDR3 sequence reads: CASSPNRPAYGYTF. The CDR3 bases are TGTGCCAGCAGCCCGAACAGGCCAGCCTATGGCTACACCTTC. The full variable domain, in which reference TRBV16 and TRBJ1-2 provide the parts outside the CDR3, is GEEVAQTPKHLVRGEGQKAKLYCAPIKGHSYVFWYQQVLKNEFKFLISFQNENVFDETGMPKERFSAKCLPNSPCSLEIQATKLEDSAVYFCASSPNRPAYGYTFGSGTRLTVV.

The rearrangement links TRBV6-1 to TRBJ2-7; 7 bases line up with TRBD2. The CDR3 loop spans 11 amino acids. Per germline, CDR1 MNHNS and CDR2 SASEGT. Germline trimming cut 6 bases from V and 9 bases from J; bases unmatched to any gene: 5. In DNA, the CDR3 is TGTGCCAGCAGGGGAGGGGATCGGCAGTACGTC. Its translation: CASRGGDRQYV.

The sample holds a few counts of this clonotype. The chain uses TRBV6-5 and TRBJ2-6; 11 positions match TRBD1. The germline CDR1 and CDR2 sequences are MNHEY and SVGAGI. The length of the CDR3 is 20 residues. Germline trimming cut 6 bases from V and 1 base from J; bases unmatched to any gene: 14. The CDR3 sequence is CASRQLVGTGGRSGANVLTF. The CDR3 bases are TGTGCCAGCAGACAACTCGTCGGGACAGGGGGGCGATCTGGGGCCAACGTCCTGACTTTC.

This clonotype was recorded many times. The chain links TRBV19 to TRBJ1-5, with D uncertain. V was clipped by 2 bases and J by 0 bases, with 8 bases between them. This CDR3 is built from 15 residues. CDR1 and CDR2 (germline): LNHDA, SQIVND (reference sequence). The CDR3 DNA reads TGTGCCAGTAGTATAACAGCGCATAGCAATCAGCCCCAGCATTTT. It translates to CASSITAHSNQPQHF.

This clonotype was seen a few times. This chain uses TRBV7-9 with TRBJ2-1; D ambiguous. CDR3 length: 15 residues. Germline CDR1 reads SEHNR; CDR2 reads FQNEAQ (reference sequence). The ends were cut back, 0 bases at V and 8 bases at J, with 14 bases in the middle. CDR3 sequence reads: CASSLALAGGHEQFF. The CDR3 coding sequence is TGTGCCAGCAGCTTAGCGCTGGCAGGTGGACATGAGCAGTTCTTC. Full variable domain (remainder filled in from reference TRBV7-9 and TRBJ2-1): DTGVSQNPRHKITKRGQNVTFRCDPISEHNRLYWYRQTLGQGPEFLTYFQNEAQLEKSRLLSDRFSAERPKGSFSTLEIQRTEQGDSAMYLCASSLALAGGHEQFFGPGTRLTVL.

This chain joins TRBV7-2 and TRBJ2-7, with D perhaps matching TRBD2 (6 bases). V lost 3 bases, J lost 0 bases, and 12 bases lay in between. This CDR3 spans 15 amino acids. Per germline, CDR1 SGHTA and CDR2 FQGNSA. CDR3 amino acids: CASSFLRGSSYEQYF. DNA for the CDR3: TGTGCCAGCAGCTTCCTCCGGGGGAGCTCCTACGAGCAGTACTTC. Full variable domain (rest looked up from reference TRBV7-2 and TRBJ2-7): GAGVSQSPSNKVTEKGKDVELRCDPISGHTALYWYRQSLGQGLEFLIYFQGNSAPDKSGLPSDRFSAERTGGSVSTLTIQRTQQEDSAVYLCASSFLRGSSYEQYFGPGTRLTVT.

There are a few counts of this clonotype. The chain joins TRBV7-2 to TRBJ2-1; 9 nucleotides match TRBD2. The CDR3 covers 17 residues. Trimming cost V 0 bases and J 4 bases; bases outside gene matches: 7. Germline-derived CDR1 and CDR2 are SGHTA and FQGNSA. CDR3 bases: TGTGCCAGCAGCTTAGCGAGGTATAGCGGGGGATACAATGAGCAGTTCTTC. The encoded protein is CASSLARYSGGYNEQFF.

This clonotype has a handful of counts. J is TRBJ2-3 and V is TRBV20-1; no firm D call. V was trimmed by 3 bases and J by 2 bases, leaving 18 bases between them. The CDR3 covers 16 residues. Germline loops: CDR1 DFQATT, CDR2 SNEGSKA (reference sequence). CDR3 amino acids: CSASPLMTDVTDTQYF. In DNA, the CDR3 is TGCAGTGCTAGCCCCCTAATGACGGACGTCACAGATACGCAGTATTTT.

This clonotype was detected ten times or more. CDR3 in amino acids: CAITEMRQFF. The CDR3 nucleotides are TGTGCCATCACCGAGATGAGGCAGTTCTTC. The chain carries TRBV10-3 and TRBJ2-1; D is unresolved. V was clipped by 7 bases and J by 12 bases, with 10 bases between them. This CDR3 contains 10 residues. From germline, CDR1 is ENHRY and CDR2 SYGVKD.

The chain employs TRBV6-5 and TRBJ2-2; TRBD2 matches at 10 bases. This CDR3 contains 17 residues. From germline, CDR1 is MNHEY and CDR2 SVGAGI. The V gene end was trimmed by 6 bases and the J gene end by 7 bases; junction bases not matched to a gene: 14. The CDR3 bases are TGTGCCAGCAGCCCGCAAGGAGCGGGGGGGCCGAACGGGGAGCTGTTTTTT. Encoded protein: CASSPQGAGGPNGELFF.